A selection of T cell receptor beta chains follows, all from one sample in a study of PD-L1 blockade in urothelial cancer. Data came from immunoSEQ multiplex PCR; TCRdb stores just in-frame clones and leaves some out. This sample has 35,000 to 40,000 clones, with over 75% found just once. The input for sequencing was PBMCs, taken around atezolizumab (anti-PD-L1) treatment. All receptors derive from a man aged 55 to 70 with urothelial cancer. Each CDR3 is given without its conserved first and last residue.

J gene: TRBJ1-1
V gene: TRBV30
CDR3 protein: AWSDRNTEAF

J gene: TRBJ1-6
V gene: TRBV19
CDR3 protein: ASSQQGNSPLH

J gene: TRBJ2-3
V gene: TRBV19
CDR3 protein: ASSITGVRDTQY

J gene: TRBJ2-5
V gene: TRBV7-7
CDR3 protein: ASSQDRGETQY

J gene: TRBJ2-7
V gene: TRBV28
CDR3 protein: ASNRGTADEQY

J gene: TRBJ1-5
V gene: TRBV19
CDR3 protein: ASSWMAGHQPQH

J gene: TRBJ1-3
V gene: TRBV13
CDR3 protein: ASSWWGDPSGNTIY

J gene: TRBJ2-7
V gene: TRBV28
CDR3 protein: ASSQNRGFVYEQY

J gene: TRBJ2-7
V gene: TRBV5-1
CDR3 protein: ASSSIGGSEITGYEQY

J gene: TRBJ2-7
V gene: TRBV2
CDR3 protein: ASRKTSGGSYEQY

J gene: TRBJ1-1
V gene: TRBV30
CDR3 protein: AWTMDRPIEAF

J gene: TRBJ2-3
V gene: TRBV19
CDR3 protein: ASSIGGGWNTQY

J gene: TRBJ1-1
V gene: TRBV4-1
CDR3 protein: ASSLPTTEAF

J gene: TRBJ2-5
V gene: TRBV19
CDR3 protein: ASSIDRLGETQY

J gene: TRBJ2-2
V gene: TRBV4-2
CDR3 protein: ASSQEGGVGTGELF

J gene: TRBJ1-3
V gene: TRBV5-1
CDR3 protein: ASSLDPGGGNTIY

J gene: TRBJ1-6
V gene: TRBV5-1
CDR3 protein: ASSVGERGSPLH

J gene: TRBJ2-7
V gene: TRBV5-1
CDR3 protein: ASSPPDRNGMFREQY

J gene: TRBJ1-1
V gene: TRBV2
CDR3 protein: ASRADRNTEAF

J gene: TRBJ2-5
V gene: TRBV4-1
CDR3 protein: ASSLRQGGIQETQY

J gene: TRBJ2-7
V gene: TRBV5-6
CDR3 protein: ASSLVGQGFEQY

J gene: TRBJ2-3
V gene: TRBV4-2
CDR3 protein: ASTPIGATDTQY

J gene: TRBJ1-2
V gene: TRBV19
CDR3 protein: ASSTSRQGLGYT

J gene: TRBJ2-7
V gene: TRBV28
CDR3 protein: ASSRQGLFYEQY

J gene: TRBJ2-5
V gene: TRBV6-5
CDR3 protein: ASSRGLNGETQY